The T cell receptor (beta chain) described here comes from a study of blood T cell repertoires in COVID-19. As handled by the study authors: Nucleated cell number was recorded as an estimate derived from reference gene primer amplification. Data came from immunoSEQ multiplex PCR; TCRdb stores just in-frame clones and leaves some out. V and J calls and clone size are copied from that table; D and trimming were computed from the DNA. The sample has under 200,000 clones, roughly 80% seen once; the top ten hold roughly 8.4%. The V end lost 0 bases, the J end lost 11 bases, and 24 bases lay between the germline ends. Germline CDR1 reads LNHNV; CDR2 reads YYDKDF (reference sequence). This CDR3 has 17 amino acids.

The TCR comes from a man aged 55 to 69 with acute or convalescent COVID-19. The sequenced material came from peripheral blood. The chain carries TRBV15 and TRBJ2-3, with D possibly matching TRBD1 (6 bases). This CDR3 reads CATSRERRAGVEGGQYF. Here the CDR3 DNA reads TGTGCCACCAGCAGAGAGCGTAGAGCAGGGGTGGAAGGGGGGCAGTATTTT.